Listed below are T cell receptor beta chains from one sample, sequenced in a study of blood T cell repertoires in COVID-19. Clones were sequenced by immunoSEQ multiplex PCR, and TCRdb holds only the in-frame ones, with some missing. In the table there are around 260,000 clones, 87% of which are singletons. Sequencing used peripheral blood. These receptors were obtained from a woman in her 40s who had recovered from COVID-19. Each CDR3 is given with its conserved first and last residue. Each record gives: J gene, V gene, CDR3 protein.

>TRBJ2-5|TRBV4-3
CASSQRGRETQYF
>TRBJ1-1|TRBV6-5
CASSYWSMETEAFF
>TRBJ1-6|TRBV5-1
CASSPQGGGTNSPLHF
>TRBJ1-1|TRBV10-3
CAISWGQGNTEAFF
>TRBJ2-3|TRBV5-6
CASSLAGTSGGPTDTQYF
>TRBJ1-1|TRBV5-1
CASSLSIQGNTEAFF
>TRBJ2-3|TRBV18
CASFPGLAGGTDTQYF
>TRBJ1-5|TRBV18
CASSPPAGGGQPQHF
>TRBJ2-5|TRBV6-2/TRBV6-3
CASSYSLLAGGRGTQYF
>TRBJ1-2|TRBV6-5
CASRGNRGEHYGYTF
>TRBJ1-3|TRBV6-5
CASSYTGGGNTIYF
>TRBJ1-1|TRBV18
CASSPPNRGRETEAFF
>TRBJ1-1|TRBV30
CAWINRGRGTEAFF
>TRBJ2-7|TRBV6-6
CASTSGGLNEQYF
>TRBJ2-3|TRBV10-1
CASSGATDTQYF
>TRBJ2-7|TRBV7-9
CASSPRSQGKGEQYF
>TRBJ1-1|TRBV6-5
CASSYAAGEAFF
>TRBJ1-1|TRBV7-9
CASSQGTAGFF
>TRBJ2-5|TRBV6-5
CASSAGTIETQYF
>TRBJ2-5|TRBV29-1
CSVEEGAGETQYF
>TRBJ1-1|TRBV5-1
CASSALPPERGRVAFF
>TRBJ2-7|TRBV18
CASSSLAGSSYEQYF
>TRBJ1-4|TRBV18
CASSPTGQREKLFF
>TRBJ2-1|TRBV4-3
CASSQPGERNEQFF
>TRBJ1-4|TRBV5-6
CASSLSGTGGGEKLFF
>TRBJ1-5|TRBV6-5
CASNSYNQPQHF
>TRBJ2-7|TRBV4-1
CASSPRGTGDYGQYF
>TRBJ2-7|TRBV7-2
CASSSQRQGLYEQYF
>TRBJ2-5|TRBV27
CASSFQQPLDIQETQYF
>TRBJ1-1|TRBV5-4
CASSPRGSSWMNTEAFF
>TRBJ1-4|TRBV5-1
CASSSRRDEKLFF
>TRBJ2-6|TRBV10-3
CATGQGEGSGANVLTF
>TRBJ1-4|TRBV6-5
CASSYGPRNEKLFF
>TRBJ2-3|TRBV11-2
CASSRTPSTDTQYF
>TRBJ2-7|TRBV18
CASSSTGFSYEQYF
>TRBJ1-1|TRBV4-3
CASSQEPPRTEAFF
>TRBJ1-5|TRBV3-1/TRBV3-2
CASSQFRGQPQHF
>TRBJ2-1|TRBV3-1/TRBV3-2
CASSHAGQGWNEQFF
>TRBJ2-1|TRBV7-2
CASSLTFARRGHNEQFF
>TRBJ2-1|TRBV21-1
CASSPRAGGREGEQFF
>TRBJ2-5|TRBV4-1
CASSPGTSALQETQYF
>TRBJ2-7|TRBV13
CASSPGGREQYF
>TRBJ2-2|TRBV2
CASRGLAGYTGELFF
>TRBJ2-2|TRBV12-5
CAGGEGNTGELFF
>TRBJ2-6|TRBV7-9
CASSLDPSSGANVLTF
>TRBJ1-3|TRBV19
CASKRRGRAGNTIYF
>TRBJ2-5|TRBV9
CASSEDLVPPGETQYF
>TRBJ2-7|TRBV21-1
CANCEDNEQYF
>TRBJ2-5|TRBV7-7
CASSFNREETQYF
>TRBJ2-7|TRBV6-2/TRBV6-3
CASSYSGLGEQYF
>TRBJ1-6|TRBV2
CASSERQGFYNSPLHF